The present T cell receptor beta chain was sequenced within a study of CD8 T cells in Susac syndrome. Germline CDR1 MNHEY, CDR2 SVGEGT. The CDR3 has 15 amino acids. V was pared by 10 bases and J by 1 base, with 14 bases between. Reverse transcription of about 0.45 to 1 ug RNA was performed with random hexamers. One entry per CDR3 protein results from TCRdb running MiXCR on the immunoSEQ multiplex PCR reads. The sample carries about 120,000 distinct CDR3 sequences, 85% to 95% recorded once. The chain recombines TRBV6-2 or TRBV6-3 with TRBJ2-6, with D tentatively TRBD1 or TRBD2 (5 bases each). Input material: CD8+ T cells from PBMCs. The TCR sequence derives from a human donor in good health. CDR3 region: CATRDGRSGANVLTF. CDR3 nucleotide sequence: TGTGCCACCCGGGACGGCCGTTCTGGGGCCAACGTCCTGACTTTC.